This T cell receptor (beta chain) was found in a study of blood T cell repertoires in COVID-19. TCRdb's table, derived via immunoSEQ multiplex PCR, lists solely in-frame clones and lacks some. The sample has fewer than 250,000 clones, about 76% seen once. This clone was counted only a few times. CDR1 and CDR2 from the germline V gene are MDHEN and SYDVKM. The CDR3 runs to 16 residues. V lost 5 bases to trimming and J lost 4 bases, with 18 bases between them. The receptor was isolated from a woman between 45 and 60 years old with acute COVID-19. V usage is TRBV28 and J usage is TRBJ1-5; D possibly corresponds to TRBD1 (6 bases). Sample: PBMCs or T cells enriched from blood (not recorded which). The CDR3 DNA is TGTGCCAGCAGTCCCGGACAGTTCAGTGGGAATCAGCCCCAGCATTTT. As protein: CASSPGQFSGNQPQHF.